This T cell receptor beta chain stems from a study of control samples from healthy donors and cancer patients. This clone was seen only a few times. CDR1 and CDR2 (germline): SGHRS, YFSETQ. Unmatched junction bases numbered 8, after V lost 0 bases and J lost 8 bases. This CDR3 comprises 15 residues. Assay used: immunoSEQ multiplex PCR; TCRdb lists only in-frame clones, some missing. In the table there are some 98,000 clones, approximately 84% of which are singletons. The source material was PBMCs. The TCR originated in a man aged 65 to 79 with lung cancer. J is TRBJ1-3 and V is TRBV5-1; 7 nucleotides align to TRBD1. In DNA, the CDR3 is TGCGCCAGCAGCTTGGCCGGGACAGCGGGGGACACCATATATTTT. Translated, it gives CASSLAGTAGDTIYF.